Below, one T cell receptor (beta chain) is given with its context. No antigen is known for it. Trimming took off 6 bases at V and 2 bases at J, with 9 bases between the two ends. The CDR3 runs 12 residues. Germline V gene lookup returns CDR1 SQVTM and CDR2 ANQGSEA. Some clones are missing from TCRdb's copy, which holds only in-frame ones; the method was immunoSEQ multiplex PCR. The sample records approximately 30,000 clones, 93% being singletons. The sample comes from a study of T cells in localized non-small cell lung cancer. Broader study findings: Clonality of T cells reached its maximum in uninvolved adjacent lung, surpassing tumor.

The sequences come from peripheral blood, collected before any cancer treatment. The J gene is TRBJ2-3, the V gene TRBV29-1; perhaps TRBD1 as D (5 bases). The sequence derives from a female donor over 55 with stage I lung adenocarcinoma. The CDR3 DNA follows: TGCAGCGTGGCCAGGGACACAGATACGCAGTATTTT. This encodes CSVARDTDTQYF.